Presented here are 16 T cell receptor beta chains from one specimen sequenced in a study of T cell clones after liver transplantation. Sequenced by immunoSEQ multiplex PCR; TCRdb stores in-frame clones only, minus some. The data show 20,000 to 25,000 clones, about 94% seen once. The sample here was CD8+ T cells from blood, taken approximately 25 months after liver transplant. The receptors come from a human patient who received a liver transplant. Some of these T cells may belong to the graft donor.

The V gene is TRBV28, the J gene TRBJ2-2; 8 bases align to TRBD1. V was pared by 4 bases and J by 3 bases, with 1 base of the junction left unmatched. Germline V lookup: CDR1 MDHEN, CDR2 SYDVKM. The CDR3 spans 14 residues. CDR3 protein: CASSWTGHTGELFF. Written as DNA, the CDR3 is TGTGCCAGCAGTTGGACAGGGCACACCGGGGAGCTGTTTTTT. The full variable domain, rest sourced from reference TRBV28 and TRBJ2-2, is DVKVTQSSRYLVKRTGEKVFLECVQDMDHENMFWYRQDPGLGLRLIYFSYDVKMKEKGDIPEGYSVSREKKERFSLILESASTNQTSMYLCASSWTGHTGELFFGEGSRLTVL.

The chain is built from TRBV11-3 and TRBJ2-5, with 13 bases identical to TRBD2. The CDR3 sequence is 17 residues long. Trimming took 0 bases from V and 5 from J; bases not matched to a gene: 6. Germline V gives CDR1 SGHNT, CDR2 YENEEA. The CDR3 loop reads CASSLDELAGGLETQYF. CDR3 coding DNA: TGTGCCAGCAGCTTAGATGAACTAGCGGGAGGGCTTGAGACCCAGTACTTC. The variable domain in full, completed from reference TRBV11-3 and TRBJ2-5, reads EAGVVQSPRYKIIEKKQPVAFWCNPISGHNTLYWYLQNLGQGPELLIRYENEEAVDDSQLPKDRFSAERLKGVDSTLKIQPAELGDSAVYLCASSLDELAGGLETQYFGPGTRLLVL.

The V gene is TRBV28, the J gene TRBJ2-3, with 9 bases fitting TRBD1. J lost 2 bases, V lost 5 bases, and 11 bases had no gene match. Germline CDR1 is MDHEN and CDR2 is SYDVKM. The CDR3 loop spans 17 amino acids. The CDR3 DNA follows: TGTGCCAGCAGTCCGGCTACCGGGACAGGGTACACAGATACGCAGTATTTT. Translating it yields CASSPATGTGYTDTQYF. The variable domain in full, completed from reference TRBV28 and TRBJ2-3, reads DVKVTQSSRYLVKRTGEKVFLECVQDMDHENMFWYRQDPGLGLRLIYFSYDVKMKEKGDIPEGYSVSREKKERFSLILESASTNQTSMYLCASSPATGTGYTDTQYFGPGTRLTVL.

The chain couples TRBV4-2 to TRBJ2-1, with 9 bases that match TRBD2. V lost 1 base and J lost 6; bases outside the gene matches: 4. This CDR3 has 15 residues. Germline CDR1 LGHNA, CDR2 YNFKEQ. CDR3 loop: CASSQGAGGPNEQFF. CDR3 DNA sequence: TGTGCCAGCAGCCAAGGGGCGGGAGGGCCCAATGAGCAGTTCTTC.

This chain uses TRBV27 with TRBJ2-3; 9 bases fit TRBD2. This CDR3 region has 16 residues. The V and J ends lost 3 bases and 0 bases, in that order; junction bases with no gene match: 4. Germline-derived CDR1 and CDR2 are MNHEY and SMNVEV (reference sequence). CDR3 in DNA: TGTGCCAGCAGTTTTCTAGCGGGGTCTAGCACAGATACGCAGTATTTT. This sequence encodes CASSFLAGSSTDTQYF.

The chain joins TRBV27 to TRBJ1-1; possibly TRBD1 for D (6 bases). This CDR3 comprises 15 residues. CDR1 MNHEY and CDR2 SMNVEV come from the germline V gene (reference sequence). Trimming took off 8 bases at V and 3 bases at J, with 19 bases between the two ends. The CDR3 sequence is CASRNHDRFDTEAFF. In DNA, the CDR3 is TGTGCCAGCCGAAATCACGACAGGTTCGACACTGAAGCTTTCTTT.

V usage is TRBV10-3 and J usage is TRBJ2-3, with 9 bases fitting TRBD1. V lost 0 bases to trimming and J lost 3 bases; unmatched junction nucleotides: 7. The germline V gene has CDR1 ENHRY and CDR2 SYGVKD. The CDR3 is 17 residues long. The CDR3 is CAISESGGTGSTDTQYF. CDR3 nucleotides: TGTGCCATCAGTGAGTCTGGGGGGACAGGGTCAACAGATACGCAGTATTTT.

The CDR3 DNA is TGTGCCAGCAGCTTCGGGACAGGACAACAACTCTTCGTCAAAAACATTCAGTACTTC. Its protein is CASSFGTGQQLFVKNIQYF. The J gene is TRBJ2-4, the V gene TRBV7-9, with TRBD1 matching 8 bases. Germline trimming cut 3 bases from V and 3 bases from J; bases unmatched to any gene: 16. The CDR3 totals 19 residues. Germline CDR1 SEHNR, CDR2 FQNEAQ (reference sequence).

The sample holds a few counts of this clone. The chain has TRBV7-9 and TRBJ1-2; D unresolved. The CDR3 covers 15 residues. The germline gives CDR1 SEHNR, CDR2 FQNEAQ (reference sequence). V shed 10 bases and J shed 3 bases, with 21 bases lying between them. The DNA of the CDR3 is TGTGCCACCATCCACGGCGTACGAGCAGACTATGGCTACACCTTC. It is translated as CATIHGVRADYGYTF.

The V call is TRBV9, the J call TRBJ2-1; the match to TRBD2 covers 13 bases. Unmatched junction bases numbered 4, after V lost 5 bases and J lost 8 bases. The CDR3 sequence is 14 residues long. Germline V lookup: CDR1 SGDLS, CDR2 YYNGEE. DNA of the CDR3: TGTGCCAGCAGTACTAGCGGGAGGGCCTATGAGCAGTTCTTC. Translating it yields CASSTSGRAYEQFF.

The genes are TRBV20-1 and TRBJ1-2; D perhaps matches TRBD1 (6 bases). V gave up 5 bases and J gave up 8 bases, with 12 bases separating them. CDR3 length equals 11 residues. The germline gives CDR1 DFQATT, CDR2 SNEGSKA (reference sequence). CDR3 sequence (DNA): TGCAGTGCTTCGCCAGGGGCCGGCTACACCTTC. This encodes CSASPGAGYTF.

V is TRBV9 and J is TRBJ2-2; D perhaps matches TRBD1 (6 bases). V lost 0 bases, J lost 2 bases, and 11 bases lay in between. Per the germline V gene, CDR1 is SGDLS and CDR2 is YYNGEE. The CDR3 is 16 amino acids. CDR3 in DNA: TGTGCCAGCAGCGTAGGGGGGCAACTCAACACCGGGGAGCTGTTTTTT. This translates into CASSVGGQLNTGELFF.

The chain links TRBV7-8 to TRBJ2-7; D is unresolved. Per the germline V gene, CDR1 is SGHVS and CDR2 is FQNEAQ. The CDR3 spans 13 residues. Trimming removed 2 bases at V and 6 bases at J, with 11 bases between. CDR3 region: CASSLTRWAEQYF. CDR3 DNA: TGTGCCAGCAGCTTAACCCGGTGGGCCGAGCAGTACTTC.

This clone came up a few times. The rearrangement links TRBV4-1 to TRBJ2-3; possible D gene TRBD1, 5 bases. The CDR3 sequence is 17 residues long. Germline values: CDR1 MGHRA, CDR2 YSYEKL. Trimming cost V 0 bases and J 1 base, with 14 bases left between them. CDR3 region: CASSQEGAATRTDTQYF. The DNA of the CDR3 is TGCGCCAGCAGCCAAGAAGGGGCAGCGACCCGCACAGATACGCAGTATTTT.

The CDR3 loop is CASSATDTQYF. CDR3 DNA: TGTGCCAGCAGCGCAACAGATACGCAGTATTTT. The chain employs TRBV9 and TRBJ2-3; no clear D. The CDR3 is made up of 11 amino acids. Germline V gives CDR1 SGDLS, CDR2 YYNGEE. V lost 3 bases, J lost 3 bases, and 2 bases lay in between.

This chain uses TRBV7-8 with TRBJ1-5; 9 positions agree with TRBD1. V shed 5 bases, J shed 1 base, and the junction held 3 bases outside the gene matches. This CDR3 spans 15 amino acids. Germline V gene lookup returns CDR1 SGHVS and CDR2 FQNEAQ. CDR3 sequence: CASSPGTGSNQPQHF. The CDR3 DNA is TGTGCCAGCAGCCCCGGGACAGGGAGCAATCAGCCCCAGCATTTT.